This T cell receptor beta chain was obtained from a study of T cell changes during pregnancy in multiple sclerosis. The V segment lost 6 bases and the J segment 6 bases; nucleotides outside the gene matches: 14. Germline V gene data show CDR1 as SNHLY and CDR2 as FYNNEI. CDR3 length equals 17 residues. Data came from immunoSEQ multiplex PCR; TCRdb stores just in-frame clones and leaves some out. The table has 35,000 to 45,000 clones, around nine tenths seen once. J is TRBJ1-4 and V is TRBV2, with 9 bases aligning to TRBD1. Sequenced material: CD4+ T cells from peripheral blood mononuclear cells, taken after pregnancy. The receptor's source is a female donor with multiple sclerosis, enrolled in a pregnancy study. The CDR3, as DNA: TGTGCCAGCAGAGCCGGGACAGGGAACAGAGGGGATGAAAAACTGTTTTTT. Protein sequence: CASRAGTGNRGDEKLFF.